The next 15 T cell receptor beta chains were all read from a single sample in a study of shared clonotypes between healthy human individuals (dated by TCRdb to the early 2020s). Libraries were prepared through the immunoSEQ multiplex PCR assay. As stored in TCRdb, this immuneACCESS dataset retains in-frame rearrangements with V and J assigned. A fraction of the clones does not appear; measured against another copy, unresolved V genes explain less than half of the discrepancy, and the remainder lacks a known reason. The sample yields about 820,000 clones; 85% to 95% were counted once. Nearly 25% of the sample lies in the top ten. CD8 naive samples consisted of CD45RO-negative cells that were positively selected for CCR7, yielding a CD45RA+CCR7+ population without TemRA cells. Sequenced input: naive CD8+ T cells sorted from blood. Explained via the paper, the cell subset or site label denotes: CD45RA+CCR7+. These receptors all stem from a man aged 30-40 years in good health.

This chain connects TRBV6-5 to TRBJ2-1, with 8 bases fitting TRBD1. Germline V gene data show CDR1 as MNHEY and CDR2 as SVGAGI. After removal of 0 bases from V and 3 bases from J, the junction contained 4 bases not matched to a gene. The CDR3 contains 16 residues. In DNA form, the CDR3 reads TGTGCCAGCAGTTACTCCGCAGGGGGCTTCTACAATGAGCAGTTCTTC. Its translation: CASSYSAGGFYNEQFF.

This clone was recorded once. The gene calls are TRBV30 and TRBJ1-1; a weak D match, TRBD1 (5 bases). The CDR3 covers 12 residues. The V gene's germline CDR1 is GTSNPN and CDR2 SVGIG (reference sequence). Trimming stripped 4 bases from V and 1 base from J, with 7 bases between. The CDR3 DNA reads TGTGCCTGGATGGGGGAGAACACTGAAGCTTTCTTT. This codes for CAWMGENTEAFF.

This rearrangement joins TRBV27 to TRBJ2-7; a weak D match, TRBD2 (5 bases). Trimming left V 5 bases short and J 3 bases short, with 14 bases between. Germline V gene data show CDR1 as MNHEY and CDR2 as SMNVEV (reference sequence). The CDR3 sequence is 14 residues long. CDR3 region: CASSAGIRIYEQYF. CDR3 DNA sequence: TGTGCCAGCAGTGCCGGGATACGGATCTACGAGCAGTACTTC.

The chain is built from TRBV6-1 and TRBJ2-7; possibly TRBD2 for D (5 bases). V lost 2 bases to trimming and J lost 1 base, with 12 bases between them. The CDR3 loop spans 15 amino acids. CDR1 MNHNS and CDR2 SASEGT come from the germline V gene. The CDR3 sequence: CASSEFGSSSYEQYF. The CDR3 bases are TGTGCCAGCAGTGAATTTGGGAGCTCATCCTACGAGCAGTACTTC.

The rearrangement links TRBV5-4 to TRBJ2-1, with 7 bases lining up with TRBD2. The CDR3 sequence is 14 residues long. Trimming took 5 bases from V and 6 from J; bases not matched to a gene: 8. The germline V gene has CDR1 SGHNT and CDR2 YYREEE (reference sequence). This chain's CDR3 is CASRDQTSFNEQFF. CDR3 DNA sequence: TGTGCCAGCAGGGATCAGACTAGCTTCAATGAGCAGTTCTTC.

V is TRBV28 and J is TRBJ2-6; possible D gene TRBD1, 6 bases. Per the germline V gene, CDR1 is MDHEN and CDR2 is SYDVKM. Trimming removed 4 bases from V and 0 bases from J, with 22 bases in between. The CDR3 covers 20 residues. The CDR3 DNA follows: TGTGCCAGCAGTTCACCGACAGGATCAAACATGGACTCTGGGGCCAACGTCCTGACTTTC. Amino acid sequence: CASSSPTGSNMDSGANVLTF.

This clone occurred once. V and J are TRBV29-1 and TRBJ2-7; TRBD1 aligns across 8 bases. Germline trimming cut 0 bases from V and 0 bases from J; bases unmatched to any gene: 4. The CDR3 runs 15 residues. The germline CDR1 and CDR2 sequences are SQVTM and ANQGSEA. The CDR3: CSVEDPGTGSYEQYF. The CDR3 DNA sequence: TGCAGCGTTGAAGATCCCGGGACAGGCTCCTACGAGCAGTACTTC.

J is TRBJ1-4 and V is TRBV6-1; D unclear. The CDR3 sequence is 15 residues long. Germline assignment: CDR1 MNHNS and CDR2 SASEGT. The V gene lost 3 bases and the J gene lost 8 bases, with 16 bases spanning the gap. CDR3 in amino acids: CASSEVERVVEKLFF. The CDR3 region has the DNA TGTGCCAGCAGTGAGGTAGAAAGGGTCGTCGAAAAACTGTTTTTT.

This clone is a singleton in its sample. The DNA of the CDR3 is TGTGCCAGCAGCCCAGTAGGGCCCAGCGGGGTTGAGCAGTTCTTC. It is translated as CASSPVGPSGVEQFF. J is TRBJ2-1 and V is TRBV7-9; 7 nucleotides match TRBD2. The germline V gene has CDR1 SEHNR and CDR2 FQNEAQ (reference sequence). V dropped 5 bases and J dropped 9; count of bases not matched to a gene: 13. CDR3 length: 15 amino acids.

The chain joins TRBV13 to TRBJ1-1, with D possibly matching TRBD1 (6 bases). This CDR3 has 17 residues. V was shortened by 2 bases and J by 0 bases, with 16 bases between the two germline ends. CDR1 and CDR2 from the germline V gene are PRHDT and FYEKMQ (reference sequence). CDR3: CASSLNALGGLNTEAFF. The CDR3, as DNA: TGTGCCAGCAGCTTAAACGCTCTGGGGGGCTTGAACACTGAAGCTTTCTTT.

V is TRBV28 and J is TRBJ1-5; unclear D gene. Germline V gene sequence: CDR1 MDHEN, CDR2 SYDVKM. V was clipped by 7 bases and J by 0 bases, with 7 bases between them. This CDR3 has 13 amino acids. CDR3 coding DNA: TGTGCCAGCAAGGAGATTAGCAATCAGCCCCAGCATTTT. As protein: CASKEISNQPQHF.

CDR3 sequence: CASSYLTGDSGNTIYF. In DNA form, the CDR3 reads TGTGCCAGCAGCTATTTGACAGGGGACTCTGGAAACACCATATATTTT. The gene calls are TRBV7-8 and TRBJ1-3, with TRBD1 identical over 8 bases. Germline CDR1 SGHVS, CDR2 FQNEAQ. After removal of 4 bases from V and 0 bases from J, the junction contained 5 bases not matched to a gene. The CDR3 consists of 16 residues. The whole variable domain, remainder taken from reference TRBV7-8 and TRBJ1-3, is GAGVSQSPRYKVAKRGQDVALRCDPISGHVSLFWYQQALGQGPEFLTYFQNEAQLDKSGLPSDRFFAERPEGSVSTLKIQRTQQEDSAVYLCASSYLTGDSGNTIYFGEGSWLTVV.

The chain is built from TRBV7-8 and TRBJ2-7; TRBD2 matches at 7 bases. This CDR3 is 15 amino acids long. The germline V gene encodes CDR1 SGHVS and CDR2 FQNEAQ. V was pared by 5 bases and J by 5 bases, with 12 bases of the junction left unmatched. The CDR3 reads CASSPFGGRANEQYF. CDR3 in DNA: TGTGCCAGCAGCCCTTTCGGGGGGAGGGCTAACGAGCAGTACTTC.

V and J are TRBV27 and TRBJ2-7; the D is unclear. CDR3 length: 14 amino acids. Germline values: CDR1 MNHEY, CDR2 SMNVEV (reference sequence). Trimming cost V 5 bases and J 3 bases, with 14 bases left between them. CDR3 residues: CASSPRPDGYEQYF. The CDR3 DNA sequence: TGTGCCAGCAGTCCTAGACCAGACGGCTACGAGCAGTACTTC.

Points on this clone: Other DNA sequences in the same sample also yield this CDR3. CDR3 nucleotide sequence: TGTGCCAGCAGCGTAGGGGGAGCAACGTCCTACGAGCAGTACTTC. Its translation is CASSVGGATSYEQYF. The J gene is TRBJ2-7, the V gene TRBV9; D perhaps matches TRBD2 (5 bases). The CDR3 runs 15 residues. Between the trimmed V and J ends, which lost 0 bases and 1 base, there was a span of 11 bases. Per the germline V gene, CDR1 is SGDLS and CDR2 is YYNGEE.